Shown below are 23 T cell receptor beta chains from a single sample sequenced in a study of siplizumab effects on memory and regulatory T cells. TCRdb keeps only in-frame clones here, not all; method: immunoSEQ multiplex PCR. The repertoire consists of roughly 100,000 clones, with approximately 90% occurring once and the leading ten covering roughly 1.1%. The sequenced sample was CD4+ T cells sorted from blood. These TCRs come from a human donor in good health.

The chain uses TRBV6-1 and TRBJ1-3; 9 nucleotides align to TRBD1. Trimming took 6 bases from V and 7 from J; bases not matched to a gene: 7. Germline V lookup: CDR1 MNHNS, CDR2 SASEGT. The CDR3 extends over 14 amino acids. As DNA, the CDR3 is TGTGCCAGCAGGTTGGACAGGGGCTTGAACACCATATATTTT. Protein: CASRLDRGLNTIYF.

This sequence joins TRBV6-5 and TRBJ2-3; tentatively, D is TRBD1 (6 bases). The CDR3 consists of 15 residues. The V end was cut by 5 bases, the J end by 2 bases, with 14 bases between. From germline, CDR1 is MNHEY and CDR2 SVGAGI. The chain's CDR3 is CASSRTGQLTDTQYF. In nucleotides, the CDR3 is TGTGCCAGCAGTCGTACCGGACAGCTCACAGATACGCAGTATTTT.

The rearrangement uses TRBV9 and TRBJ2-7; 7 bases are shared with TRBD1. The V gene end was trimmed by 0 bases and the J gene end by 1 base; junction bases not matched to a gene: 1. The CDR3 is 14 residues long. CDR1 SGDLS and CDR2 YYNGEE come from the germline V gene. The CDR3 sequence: CASSVGGQSYEQYF. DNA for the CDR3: TGTGCCAGCAGCGTAGGGGGACAGTCCTACGAGCAGTACTTC.

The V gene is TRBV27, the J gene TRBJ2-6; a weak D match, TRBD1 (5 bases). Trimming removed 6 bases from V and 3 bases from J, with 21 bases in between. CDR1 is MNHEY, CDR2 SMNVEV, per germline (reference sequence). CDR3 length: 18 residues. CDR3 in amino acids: CASSRQTLLLGGANVLTF. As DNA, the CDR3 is TGTGCCAGCAGCCGACAGACATTACTCTTAGGTGGGGCCAACGTCCTGACTTTC.

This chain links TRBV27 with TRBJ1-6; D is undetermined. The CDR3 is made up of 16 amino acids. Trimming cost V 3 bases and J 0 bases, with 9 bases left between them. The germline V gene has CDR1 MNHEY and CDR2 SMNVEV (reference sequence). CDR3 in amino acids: CASSLLGGSYNSPLHF. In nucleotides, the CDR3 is TGTGCCAGCAGTTTGTTAGGCGGCTCCTATAATTCACCCCTCCACTTT.

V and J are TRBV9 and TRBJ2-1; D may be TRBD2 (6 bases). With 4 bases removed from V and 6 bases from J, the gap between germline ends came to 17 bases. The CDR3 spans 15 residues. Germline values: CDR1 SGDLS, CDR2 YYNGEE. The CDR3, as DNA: TGTGCCAGCAGCCGTACTAGCTCACTAGGCAATGAGCAGTTCTTC. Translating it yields CASSRTSSLGNEQFF.

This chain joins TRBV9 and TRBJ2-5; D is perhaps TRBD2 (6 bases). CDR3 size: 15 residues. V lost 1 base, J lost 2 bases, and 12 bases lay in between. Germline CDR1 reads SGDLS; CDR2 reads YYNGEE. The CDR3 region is CASSVTGTVQETQYF. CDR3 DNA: TGTGCCAGCAGCGTAACCGGGACTGTTCAAGAGACCCAGTACTTC.

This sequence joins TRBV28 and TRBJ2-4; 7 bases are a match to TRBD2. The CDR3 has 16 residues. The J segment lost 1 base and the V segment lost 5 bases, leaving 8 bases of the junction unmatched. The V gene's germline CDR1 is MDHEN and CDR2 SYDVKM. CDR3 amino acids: CASSPPGGTAKNIQYF. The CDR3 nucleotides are TGTGCCAGCAGTCCGCCGGGGGGAACGGCCAAAAACATTCAGTACTTC.

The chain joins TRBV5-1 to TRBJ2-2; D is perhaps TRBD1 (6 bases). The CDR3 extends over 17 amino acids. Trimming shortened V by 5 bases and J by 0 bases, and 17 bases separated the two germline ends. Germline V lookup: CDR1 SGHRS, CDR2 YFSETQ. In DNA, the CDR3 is TGCGCCAGCAGAGGAGGACAGCGTAATTCGAACACCGGGGAGCTGTTTTTT. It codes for CASRGGQRNSNTGELFF.

This CDR3 is CASSESRGGDTQYF. Here the CDR3 DNA reads TGTGCCAGCAGTGAATCTCGGGGGGGAGATACGCAGTATTTT. The chain joins TRBV25-1 to TRBJ2-3; 8 positions match TRBD2. CDR1 is MGHDK and CDR2 is SYGVNS in the germline V gene. The CDR3 has 14 amino acids. Trimming cost V 1 base and J 5 bases; bases outside gene matches: 2.

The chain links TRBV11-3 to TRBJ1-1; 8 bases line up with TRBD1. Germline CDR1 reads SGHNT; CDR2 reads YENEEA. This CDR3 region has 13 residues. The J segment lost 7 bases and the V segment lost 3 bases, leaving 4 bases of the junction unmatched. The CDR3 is CASSFGTGGEAFF. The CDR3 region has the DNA TGTGCCAGCAGCTTCGGGACAGGAGGTGAAGCTTTCTTT.

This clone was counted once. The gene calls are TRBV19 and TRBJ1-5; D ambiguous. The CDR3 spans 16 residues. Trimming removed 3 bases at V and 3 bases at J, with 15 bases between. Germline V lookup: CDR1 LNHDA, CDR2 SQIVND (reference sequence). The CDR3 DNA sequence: TGTGCCAGTAGTATGTCATTGCAGGTGTACAATCAGCCCCAGCATTTT. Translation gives CASSMSLQVYNQPQHF.

The CDR3 is CASSLVVGGANGYTF. CDR3 DNA sequence: TGCGCCAGCAGCTTGGTCGTAGGGGGCGCTAATGGCTACACCTTC. V usage is TRBV5-1 and J usage is TRBJ1-2; 7 bases are a match to TRBD1. Germline CDR1 reads SGHRS; CDR2 reads YFSETQ. The CDR3 length is 15 residues. Losses at the gene ends were 0 bases for V and 6 bases for J; bases not matched to a gene: 8.

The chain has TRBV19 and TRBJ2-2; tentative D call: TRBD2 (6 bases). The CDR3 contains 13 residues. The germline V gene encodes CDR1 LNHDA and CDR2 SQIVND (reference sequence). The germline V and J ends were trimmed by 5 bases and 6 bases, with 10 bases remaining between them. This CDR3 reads CASSPREAGELFF. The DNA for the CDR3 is TGTGCCAGTAGTCCCAGGGAGGCCGGGGAGCTGTTTTTT.

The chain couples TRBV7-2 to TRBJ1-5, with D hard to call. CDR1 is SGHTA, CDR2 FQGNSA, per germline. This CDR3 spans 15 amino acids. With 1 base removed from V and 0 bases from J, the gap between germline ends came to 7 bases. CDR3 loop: CASSLVDGSNQPQHF. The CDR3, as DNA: TGTGCCAGCAGCTTAGTTGACGGTAGCAATCAGCCCCAGCATTTT.

The CDR3 loop is CSVGTGERSNYGYTF. DNA for the CDR3: TGCAGCGTCGGGACAGGGGAGAGGTCCAACTATGGCTACACCTTC. The gene calls are TRBV29-1 and TRBJ1-2, with 10 bases aligning to TRBD1. CDR3 length: 15 amino acids. V lost 6 bases and J lost 2; bases outside the gene matches: 9. Germline CDR1 and CDR2: SQVTM and ANQGSEA.

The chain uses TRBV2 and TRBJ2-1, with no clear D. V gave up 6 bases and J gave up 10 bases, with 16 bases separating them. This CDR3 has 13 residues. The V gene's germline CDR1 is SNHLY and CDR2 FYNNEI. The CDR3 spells CASRITQEQEQFF. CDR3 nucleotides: TGTGCCAGCAGAATAACCCAAGAACAAGAGCAGTTCTTC.

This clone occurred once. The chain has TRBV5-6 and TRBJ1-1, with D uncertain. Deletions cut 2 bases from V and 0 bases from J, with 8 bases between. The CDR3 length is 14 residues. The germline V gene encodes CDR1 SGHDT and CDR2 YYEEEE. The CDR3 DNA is TGTGCCAGCAGCTTCAGGTTGGTGAACACTGAAGCTTTCTTT. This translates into CASSFRLVNTEAFF.

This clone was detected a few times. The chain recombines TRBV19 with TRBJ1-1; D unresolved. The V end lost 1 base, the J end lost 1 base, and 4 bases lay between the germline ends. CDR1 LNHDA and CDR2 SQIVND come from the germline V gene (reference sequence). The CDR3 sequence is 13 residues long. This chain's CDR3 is CASSIGGNTEAFF. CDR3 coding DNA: TGTGCCAGTAGTATAGGCGGGAACACTGAAGCTTTCTTT.

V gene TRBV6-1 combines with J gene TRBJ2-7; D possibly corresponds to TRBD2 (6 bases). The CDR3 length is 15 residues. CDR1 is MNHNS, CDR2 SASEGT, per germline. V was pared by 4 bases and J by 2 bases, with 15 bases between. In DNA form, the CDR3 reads TGTGCCAGCAGTGTTAGTGGCCCGGGAGCCTACGAGCAGTACTTC. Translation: CASSVSGPGAYEQYF.

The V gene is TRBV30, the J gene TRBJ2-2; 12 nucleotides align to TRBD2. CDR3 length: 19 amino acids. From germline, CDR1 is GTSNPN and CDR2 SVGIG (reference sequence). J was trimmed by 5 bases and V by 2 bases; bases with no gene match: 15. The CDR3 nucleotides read TGTGCCTGGAGTCGCCTTATTCTAGCGGGAGGGGCGGGAACCGGGGAGCTGTTTTTT. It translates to CAWSRLILAGGAGTGELFF.

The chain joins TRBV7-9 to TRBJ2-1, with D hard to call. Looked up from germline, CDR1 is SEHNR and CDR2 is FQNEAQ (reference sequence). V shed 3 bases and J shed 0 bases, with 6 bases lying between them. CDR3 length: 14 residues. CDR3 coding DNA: TGTGCCAGCAGCTTCAGCGTCTCCTACAATGAGCAGTTCTTC. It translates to CASSFSVSYNEQFF.

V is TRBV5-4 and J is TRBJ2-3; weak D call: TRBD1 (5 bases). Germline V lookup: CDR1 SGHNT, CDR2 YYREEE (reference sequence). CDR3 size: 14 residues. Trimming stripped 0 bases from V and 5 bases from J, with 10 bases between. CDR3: CASSLGQRGDTQYF. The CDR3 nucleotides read TGTGCCAGCAGCTTGGGACAGAGAGGAGATACGCAGTATTTT.